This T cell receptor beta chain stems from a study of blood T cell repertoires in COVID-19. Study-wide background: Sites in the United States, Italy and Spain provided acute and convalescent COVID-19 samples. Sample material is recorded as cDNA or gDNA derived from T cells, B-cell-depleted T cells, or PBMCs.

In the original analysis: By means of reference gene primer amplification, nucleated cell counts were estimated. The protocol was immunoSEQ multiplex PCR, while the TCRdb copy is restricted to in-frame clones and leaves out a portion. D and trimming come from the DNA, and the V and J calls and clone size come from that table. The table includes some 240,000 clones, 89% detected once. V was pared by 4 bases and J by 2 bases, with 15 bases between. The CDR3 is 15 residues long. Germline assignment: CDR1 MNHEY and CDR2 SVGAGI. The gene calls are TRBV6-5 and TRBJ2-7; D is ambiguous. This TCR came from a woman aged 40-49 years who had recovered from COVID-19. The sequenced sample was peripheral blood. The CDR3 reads CASSFTDQFTYEQYV. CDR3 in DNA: TGTGCCAGCAGTTTTACAGACCAATTCACCTACGAGCAGTACGTC.